The text below deals with one TCR beta chain. Only in-frame clones appear in the TCRdb table, and some are missing; sequencing was by immunoSEQ multiplex PCR. The data contain around 96,000 clones, roughly 90% of them singletons. This entry belongs to a study of graft-versus-host responses after intestinal transplantation. The V and J ends lost 3 bases and 7 bases, in that order; junction bases with no gene match: 4. The CDR3 runs 15 residues. Germline CDR1 KGHSH, CDR2 LQKENI. This clonotype was sampled from a human patient who received an intestinal transplant, so some T cells may come from the graft donor. Source: PBMCs, taken about 450 days after intestinal transplant. This chain uses TRBV18 with TRBJ2-1; 12 bases agree with TRBD2. The DNA of the CDR3 is TGTGCCAGCTCACCGAGACTAGCGGGGGTGAATGAGCAGTTCTTC. Protein product: CASSPRLAGVNEQFF.